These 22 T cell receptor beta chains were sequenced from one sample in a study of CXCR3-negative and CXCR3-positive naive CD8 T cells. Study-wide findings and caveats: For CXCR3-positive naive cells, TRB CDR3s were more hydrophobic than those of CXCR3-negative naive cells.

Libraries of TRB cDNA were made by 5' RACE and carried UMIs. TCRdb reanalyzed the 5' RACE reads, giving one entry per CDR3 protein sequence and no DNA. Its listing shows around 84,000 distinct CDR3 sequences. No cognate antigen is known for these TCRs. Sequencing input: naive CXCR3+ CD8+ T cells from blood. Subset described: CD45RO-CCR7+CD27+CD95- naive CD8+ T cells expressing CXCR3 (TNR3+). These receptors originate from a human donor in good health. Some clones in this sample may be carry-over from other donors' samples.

CDR3 amino acids: CASSLGRGSGANVLTF. The chain couples TRBV5-1 to TRBJ2-6. The CDR3 runs 16 residues. Germline V gene sequence: CDR1 SGHRS, CDR2 YFSETQ.

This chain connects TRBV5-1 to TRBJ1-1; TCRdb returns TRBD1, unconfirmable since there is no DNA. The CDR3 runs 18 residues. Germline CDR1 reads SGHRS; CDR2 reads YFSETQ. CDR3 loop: CASSTDRVGGPMNTEAFF.

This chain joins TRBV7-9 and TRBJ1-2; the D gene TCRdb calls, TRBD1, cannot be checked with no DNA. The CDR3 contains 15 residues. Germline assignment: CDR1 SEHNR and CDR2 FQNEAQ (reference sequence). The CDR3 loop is CASSLSFGGPYGYTF.

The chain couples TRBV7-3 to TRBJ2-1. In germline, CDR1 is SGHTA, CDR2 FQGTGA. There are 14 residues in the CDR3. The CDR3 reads CASSLVGFSNEQFF.

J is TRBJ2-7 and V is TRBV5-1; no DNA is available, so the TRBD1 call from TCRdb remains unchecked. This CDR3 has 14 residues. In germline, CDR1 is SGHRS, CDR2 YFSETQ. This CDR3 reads CASSLGAGSYEQYF.

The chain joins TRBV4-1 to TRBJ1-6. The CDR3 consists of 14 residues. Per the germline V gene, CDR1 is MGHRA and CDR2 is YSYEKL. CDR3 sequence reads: CASSQTWGDSPLHF.

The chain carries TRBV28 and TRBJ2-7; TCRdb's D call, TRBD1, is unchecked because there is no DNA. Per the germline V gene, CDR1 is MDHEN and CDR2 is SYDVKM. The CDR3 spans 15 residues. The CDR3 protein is CASSPRTGVFKGQYF.

CDR3 loop: CASSLRTGGREAFF. The rearrangement uses TRBV28 and TRBJ1-1; TCRdb calls TRBD1, which cannot be checked without DNA. The CDR3 extends over 14 amino acids. Germline assignment: CDR1 MDHEN and CDR2 SYDVKM.

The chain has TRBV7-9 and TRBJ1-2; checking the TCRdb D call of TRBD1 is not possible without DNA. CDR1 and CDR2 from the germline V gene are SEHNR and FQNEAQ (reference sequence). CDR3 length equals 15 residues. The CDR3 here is CASSLAQGPDYGYTF. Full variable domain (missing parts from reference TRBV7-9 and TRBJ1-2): DTGVSQNPRHKITKRGQNVTFRCDPISEHNRLYWYRQTLGQGPEFLTYFQNEAQLEKSRLLSDRFSAERPKGSFSTLEIQRTEQGDSAMYLCASSLAQGPDYGYTFGSGTRLTVV.

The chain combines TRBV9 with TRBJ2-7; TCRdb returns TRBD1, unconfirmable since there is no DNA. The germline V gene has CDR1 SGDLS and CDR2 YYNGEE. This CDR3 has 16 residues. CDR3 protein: CASSERTGIRGEEQYF.

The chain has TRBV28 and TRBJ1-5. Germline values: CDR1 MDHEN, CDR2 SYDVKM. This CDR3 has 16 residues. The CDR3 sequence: CASSGIEGESNQPQHF.

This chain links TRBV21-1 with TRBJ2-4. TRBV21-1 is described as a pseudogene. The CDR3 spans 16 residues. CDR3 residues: CASSNLYMLAKNIQYF.

CDR3 loop: CASSLEPSGRNEQFF. The chain is built from TRBV11-2 and TRBJ2-1; TCRdb names TRBD2, which stays unverified in the absence of DNA. Germline CDR1 is SGHAT and CDR2 is FQNNGV. CDR3 length: 15 residues.

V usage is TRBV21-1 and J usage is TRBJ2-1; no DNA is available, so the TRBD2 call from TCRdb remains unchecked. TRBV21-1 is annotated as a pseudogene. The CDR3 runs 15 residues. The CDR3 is CASRLAGELRNEQFF.

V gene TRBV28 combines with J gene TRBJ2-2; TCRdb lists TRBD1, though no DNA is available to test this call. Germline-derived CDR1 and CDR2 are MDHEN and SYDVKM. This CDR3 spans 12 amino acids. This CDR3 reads CASSWGPGELFF. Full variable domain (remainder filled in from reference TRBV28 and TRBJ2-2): DVKVTQSSRYLVKRTGEKVFLECVQDMDHENMFWYRQDPGLGLRLIYFSYDVKMKEKGDIPEGYSVSREKKERFSLILESASTNQTSMYLCASSWGPGELFFGEGSRLTVL.

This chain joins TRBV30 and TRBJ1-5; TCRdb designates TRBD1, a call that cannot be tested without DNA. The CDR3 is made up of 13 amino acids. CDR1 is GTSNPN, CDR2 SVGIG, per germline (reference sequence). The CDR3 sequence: CAWRLQGGQPQHF.

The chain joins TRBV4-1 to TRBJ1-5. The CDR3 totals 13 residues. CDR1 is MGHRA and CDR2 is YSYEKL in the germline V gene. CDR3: CASSQGTAQPQHF.

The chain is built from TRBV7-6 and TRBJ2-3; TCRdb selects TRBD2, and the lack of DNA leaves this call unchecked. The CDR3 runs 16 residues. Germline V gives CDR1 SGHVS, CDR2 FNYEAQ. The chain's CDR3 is CASSLLSGPVWDTQYF.

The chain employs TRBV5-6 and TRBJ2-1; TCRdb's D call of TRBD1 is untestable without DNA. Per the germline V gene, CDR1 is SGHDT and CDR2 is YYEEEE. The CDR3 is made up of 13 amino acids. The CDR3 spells CASSYGTINEQFF.

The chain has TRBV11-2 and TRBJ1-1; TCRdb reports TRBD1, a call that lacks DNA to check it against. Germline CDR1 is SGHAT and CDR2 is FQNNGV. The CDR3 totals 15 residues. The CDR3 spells CASSLVRGKGDEAFF.

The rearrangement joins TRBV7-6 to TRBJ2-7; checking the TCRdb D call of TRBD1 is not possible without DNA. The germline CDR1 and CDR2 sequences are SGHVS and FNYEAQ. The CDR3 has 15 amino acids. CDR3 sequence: CASSSRDRGIYEQYF.

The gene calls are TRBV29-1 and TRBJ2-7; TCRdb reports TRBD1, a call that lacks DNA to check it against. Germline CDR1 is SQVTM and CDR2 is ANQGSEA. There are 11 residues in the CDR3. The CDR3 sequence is CSGARGNEQYF.